The clone carrying this T cell receptor (beta chain) was counted between two and nine times. Germline V gives CDR1 SGHKS, CDR2 YYEKEE (reference sequence). CDR3 size: 16 residues. V was clipped by 3 bases and J by 4 bases; unmatched bases: 9. Via MiXCR, TCRdb re-called the RT-PCR reads, giving one row per CDR3 protein. Of fewer than 750,000 distinct CDR3 sequences in the sample, 12% to 15% are singletons; the top ten hold around 10%. This sample is part of a study of response to subunit inactivated influenza vaccine. This specimen was PBMCs from blood, taken about 12 days after vaccination. The V call is TRBV5-5, the J call TRBJ2-5, with 10 bases aligning to TRBD1. The clonotype was recovered from a man in his fifties or sixties who received an inactivated influenza vaccine. CDR3 coding DNA: TGTGCCAGCAGCTGGCAGTGGGACAGGGGCGGAGAGACCCAGTACTTC. This encodes CASSWQWDRGGETQYF.